The T cell receptor beta chain under discussion was sequenced for a study of T cells after yellow fever vaccination (dated by TCRdb to the late 2010s). The study in broad terms: The SMART-Seq v4 Ultra Low Input RNA kit was used to prepare libraries from fractions with low cell numbers. Two healthy male donors, one aged 18 to 30 and one aged 30 to 40 years, were included in the cohort. To follow T-cell clones before and after primary and booster YFV17D yellow fever vaccination, bulk TCR alpha and beta repertoires were sequenced over time. Blood was collected at multiple timepoints before and after primary and secondary immunization, and bulk PBMC replicates and cell subsets were isolated.

CDR1 and CDR2, looked up from the germline V gene (reference sequence), are DFQATT and SNEGSKA. At the junction V is shortened by 5 bases and J by 4 bases; bases outside the gene matches: 15. Counted from cysteine to phenylalanine, this CDR3 has 17 amino acids. Just the 51-base CDR3 DNA is kept, in frame starting at base 1. In its sample, this clonotype was seen a few times. Its specific antigen is unknown. No clone much larger than this one lies a single base away; base qualities are absent. Interpreted using the paper, the treatment or condition label stands for: live attenuated yellow fever vaccine strain. A standard Ficoll-Paque protocol was used to isolate PBMCs from peripheral blood. Dynabeads CD4 and CD8 positive selection kits were used to isolate CD4 and CD8 T-cell fractions. RNA was extracted with TriZol from bulk PBMCs, CD4 and CD8 fractions, and dextramer-positive and dextramer-negative fractions.

Findings and caveats that apply to the study as a whole: Computational filtering was needed because FACS-sorted repertoires could contain abundant contaminating clonotypes from the bulk population. A small fraction of clonotypes showed up in both the CD4 and CD8 compartments, probably as a result of convergent recombination. Most clones expanded after primary vaccination (96% of CD4 and around nine tenths of CD8) were re-detected after the booster, suggesting that broad memory maintenance occurred. Because the study included only a couple of donors, the extent to which the findings can be generalized is limited. Compared with the primary T-cell response, the secondary T-cell response was weaker but faster, peaking on day 5 rather than day 15.

The instrument was an Illumina NovaSeq 6000. TCR cDNA was synthesized by 5'RACE template switching, through which a universal primer site and unique molecular identifiers were introduced. cDNA synthesis was primed from both the TCR alpha and TCR beta constant segments. Library amplification used two PCR steps, and the second PCR step added sample barcodes and sequencing adapters. Libraries were sequenced on Illumina HiSeq 2500 (2x100 bp) or NovaSeq (2x150 bp). Processing in the source paper ran as follows. MIGEC handled demultiplexing of reads and collapsing into UMI consensus sequences, while MiXCR performed V(D)J alignment. Vaccine-responding clonotypes were identified with edgeR using replicate PBMC samples, with FDR below 0.01 and a log2 fold change above 5 up to day 15 being required. Bulk clonotypes were assigned CD4 or CD8 identity according to which sequenced CD4 or CD8 repertoire held them at higher abundance. The public sequencing data were trimmed at Q25 with fastp and processed into clonotypes with MiXCR by TCRdb, which kept only in-frame beta chains. CDR3 protein sequences are deduplicated, and each keeps its most common genes and DNA. The V and J calls were not made by the authors but by TCRdb's processing. Here the sample has hundreds of thousands of distinct CDR3 sequences; approximately 10% occur a single time. The ten largest clones add up to 3% to 4% of the sample.

Here the sequenced sample was CD4+ T cells sorted from PBMCs, taken 5 days after the yellow fever booster vaccination. The origin of this receptor is a man between 18 and 35 years old who received the YFV17D yellow fever vaccine. The chain joins TRBV20-1 to TRBJ2-5; 11 middle bases align to TRBD2. CDR3 protein: CSALLGSGGALGETQYF. The DNA sequence reads TGCAGTGCTCTACTGGGTAGCGGGGGGGCCTTGGGAGAGACCCAGTACTTC.